This T cell receptor beta chain is drawn from a study of regulatory T cells. Findings and caveats of the study: In CD3G-deficient patients, conventional CD4+ T cells were enriched for hydrophobic CDR3 residues at positions 6 and 7. Patient repertoires had restricted TRB V-J pairs and skewed V and J usage, most in Tregs.

All CD3G-deficient patients showed autoimmunity, more severe in two. Patients aged 2 to 39 years had fewer naive and more memory CD4+ and CD8+ T cells. Sorting split CD4+ cells into CD25-high CD127-low Tregs and CD25-low CD127-high conventional T cells. The germline V gene encodes CDR1 MDHEN and CDR2 SYDVKM. The V end was cut by 6 bases, the J end by 0 bases, with 11 bases between. CDR3 length: 14 residues. On this clone itself: No antigen is known for it.

The primer mix had 52 TRBV and 13 TRBJ primers. The method was immunoSEQ multiplex PCR; TCRdb's version includes in-frame clones alone and lacks a portion of them. This table has 25,000 to 30,000 clones, around 92% appearing once. This clonotype originated in a person aged 18-29 years with CD3G deficiency. The gene calls are TRBV28 and TRBJ1-1; D call uncertain. The sequenced sample consisted of conventional CD4+ T cells sorted from blood. The CDR3 bases are TGTGCCAGCAGCTCCGACCTTTTGAACACTGAAGCTTTCTTT. Translation: CASSSDLLNTEAFF. Supplemented by reference TRBV28 and TRBJ1-1, the full variable domain reads DVKVTQSSRYLVKRTGEKVFLECVQDMDHENMFWYRQDPGLGLRLIYFSYDVKMKEKGDIPEGYSVSREKKERFSLILESASTNQTSMYLCASSSDLLNTEAFFGQGTRLTVV.